The next 32 T cell receptor beta chains were all read from a single sample in a study of a mutant IDH1 vaccine in newly diagnosed glioma. Documented time point: week 11, during vaccination. Doses of 300 ug of mutant IDH1 20-mer peptide were given with topical imiquimod. What these receptors recognize is not known. Here immunoSEQ multiplex PCR was the method, and the copy in TCRdb shows in-frame clones only, minus some. The data contain roughly 120,000 clones, roughly nine tenths of them singletons. The sample consisted of PBMCs, taken from a glioma patient whose treatment included an IDH1 peptide vaccine. The receptors originated from a woman aged 45 to 65 with glioma.

This chain joins TRBV18 and TRBJ2-5; no definite D call. The CDR3 spans 11 residues. V shed 4 bases and J shed 3 bases, with 3 bases lying between them. Per the germline V gene, CDR1 is KGHSH and CDR2 is LQKENI. The CDR3, as DNA: TGTGCCAGCTCACAAGAAGAGACCCAGTACTTC. This gives the protein CASSQEETQYF. The variable domain in full, with the rest retrieved from reference TRBV18 and TRBJ2-5, is NAGVMQNPRHLVRRRGQEARLRCSPMKGHSHVYWYRQLPEEGLKFMVYLQKENIIDESGMPKERFSAEFPKEGPSILRIQQVVRGDSAAYFCASSQEETQYFGPGTRLLVL.

The chain couples TRBV15 to TRBJ2-3, with D uncertain. V lost 1 base and J 6 bases, leaving 11 bases between the germline ends. This CDR3 is built from 14 residues. Germline V gene sequence: CDR1 LNHNV, CDR2 YYDKDF (reference sequence). CDR3 amino acids: CATSRGPSADTQYF. For the CDR3, the DNA is TGTGCCACCAGCAGAGGACCCAGCGCGGATACGCAGTATTTT.

In regard to this clone: The junction departs from germline at one end; a sequencing error may be responsible. The chain has TRBV18 and TRBJ2-4, with a weak D call TRBD2 (6 bases). Germline V gene data show CDR1 as KGHSH and CDR2 as LQKENI. The CDR3 spans 13 residues. CDR3 nucleotides: TGTGCCAGCTCACCAAGCGTGCGCGGGGATCTGGACTTC. It translates to CASSPSVRGDLDF.

This clone came up once. The rearrangement links TRBV5-1 to TRBJ2-2; TRBD2 matches 12 bases. This CDR3 is built from 15 residues. From germline, CDR1 is SGHRS and CDR2 YFSETQ. V was pared by 3 bases and J by 5 bases, with 2 bases of the junction left unmatched. The CDR3 loop is CASSSSGRATGELFF. CDR3 sequence (DNA): TGCGCCAGCAGCTCTAGCGGGAGGGCGACCGGGGAGCTGTTTTTT.

Concerning this clone: Germline and junction disagree at one end, which may indicate a read error. This chain uses TRBV6-5 with TRBJ2-7; 7 positions match TRBD1. Germline V gene sequence: CDR1 MNHEY, CDR2 SVGAGI. The length of the CDR3 is 13 residues. The CDR3 is CASGETGFHEQCF. CDR3 DNA: TGTGCCAGCGGGGAGACAGGGTTCCACGAGCAGTGCTTC.

This chain uses TRBV2 with TRBJ2-7, with D uncertain. Germline V CDR1 and CDR2: SNHLY, FYNNEI. The CDR3 contains 14 residues. Trimming took 0 bases from V and 2 from J, leaving 8 bases between them. The DNA of the CDR3 is TGTGCCAGCAGTGAAGCGGGAAGAACCTACGAGCAGTACTTC. It yields the protein CASSEAGRTYEQYF.

The chain recombines TRBV27 with TRBJ2-1; 9 positions match TRBD1. V dropped 6 bases and J dropped 9; count of bases not matched to a gene: 6. The CDR3 is made up of 13 amino acids. The V gene's germline CDR1 is MNHEY and CDR2 SMNVEV (reference sequence). The CDR3 nucleotides read TGTGCCAGCAGAGGACAGGGGATGGTTGAGCAGTTCTTC. It encodes CASRGQGMVEQFF.

This chain joins TRBV27 and TRBJ1-2; D remains ambiguous. CDR1 is MNHEY, CDR2 SMNVEV, per germline (reference sequence). V was trimmed by 4 bases and J by 3 bases, leaving 9 bases between them. The length of the CDR3 is 13 residues. CDR3 sequence (DNA): TGTGCCAGCAGTTCCGAGGAGGACTATGGCTACACCTTC. Translated, it gives CASSSEEDYGYTF.

In this sample, this clone turned up once. CDR3 sequence (DNA): TGCGCCAGCAGTGTCGCAGGGGGCATCTATGGCTACACCTTC. Amino acid sequence: CASSVAGGIYGYTF. The genes are TRBV10-2 and TRBJ1-2, with TRBD1 matching 8 bases. V was pared by 4 bases and J by 4 bases, with 5 bases of the junction left unmatched. CDR1 and CDR2 (germline): WSHSY, SAAADI. This CDR3 has 14 residues.

The rearrangement joins TRBV9 to TRBJ1-6; TRBD1 matches 8 bases. CDR3 length: 15 residues. The V segment lost 4 bases and the J segment 5 bases; nucleotides outside the gene matches: 5. CDR1 and CDR2 (germline): SGDLS, YYNGEE. CDR3 in DNA: TGTGCCAGCAGCCCCCAGGGGGCTGATAATTCACCCCTCCACTTT. Amino acid sequence: CASSPQGADNSPLHF. Filled out from reference TRBV9 and TRBJ1-6, the complete variable domain reads DSGVTQTPKHLITATGQRVTLRCSPRSGDLSVYWYQQSLDQGLQFLIQYYNGEERAKGNILERFSAQQFPDLHSELNLSSLELGDSALYFCASSPQGADNSPLHFGNGTRLTVT.

This chain joins TRBV4-2 and TRBJ2-5; D gene ambiguous. The DNA end is more similar to TRBJ2-7, so the J call may be wrong. The CDR3 length is 15 residues. CDR1 is LGHNA and CDR2 is YNFKEQ in the germline V gene. The CDR3 region has the DNA TGTGCCAGCAGCCAAGATTTACCGTTATCTTACGAGCAGTACTTC. Protein: CASSQDLPLSYEQYF.

The rearrangement links TRBV7-8 to TRBJ2-1; D may be TRBD2 (5 bases). Germline assignment: CDR1 SGHVS and CDR2 FQNEAQ. V dropped 5 bases and J dropped 4 bases, with 21 bases sitting between them. The CDR3 loop spans 17 amino acids. CDR3 residues: CASSPGSLAELYNEQFF. CDR3 in DNA: TGTGCCAGCAGCCCAGGAAGCCTAGCCGAACTTTACAATGAGCAGTTCTTC.

The gene calls are TRBV19 and TRBJ1-1; D perhaps matches TRBD1 (5 bases). The length of the CDR3 is 13 residues. The V end lost 7 bases, the J end lost 4 bases, and 13 bases lay between the germline ends. Germline V lookup: CDR1 LNHDA, CDR2 SQIVND (reference sequence). The CDR3 here is CASIRHRGTEAFF. The CDR3 coding sequence is TGTGCCAGTATAAGGCATAGGGGCACTGAAGCTTTCTTT.

The rearrangement links TRBV29-1 to TRBJ2-2; D is possibly TRBD2 (6 bases). V dropped 0 bases and J dropped 1 base, with 12 bases sitting between them. This CDR3 is built from 16 residues. Germline lookup yields CDR1 SQVTM and CDR2 ANQGSEA. CDR3 sequence: CSVEEGGGWNTGELFF. The CDR3 bases are TGCAGCGTTGAAGAGGGAGGCGGGTGGAACACCGGGGAGCTGTTTTTT.

This clone was picked up one time. The CDR3, as DNA: TGTGCCAGCAGCTCGGGGACAGGGGGCTTCAATGAGCAGTTCTTC. Translation: CASSSGTGGFNEQFF. V is TRBV5-4 and J is TRBJ2-1; 12 bases line up with TRBD1. V was clipped by 3 bases and J by 6 bases; unmatched bases: 4. Germline assignment: CDR1 SGHNT and CDR2 YYREEE (reference sequence). CDR3 length: 15 residues.

The chain employs TRBV23-1 and TRBJ2-1; 14 bases are a match to TRBD2. TRBV23-1 is an ORF, and what it does is uncertain. J was trimmed by 8 bases and V by 0 bases; bases with no gene match: 9. The CDR3 sequence is 18 residues long. For the CDR3, the DNA is TGCGCCAGCAGTCAATCACGATCGACTAGCGGGAGGGCCCATGAGCAGTTCTTC. This gives the protein CASSQSRSTSGRAHEQFF.

V and J are TRBV30 and TRBJ2-7, with 8 nucleotides matching TRBD2. V lost 8 bases, J lost 3 bases, and 6 bases stayed unmatched. The CDR3 loop spans 12 amino acids. CDR1 is GTSNPN, CDR2 SVGIG, per germline (reference sequence). CDR3 DNA sequence: TGTGCCCGGGGGGGGCCTAACTACGAGCAGTACTTC. Its translation: CARGGPNYEQYF.

The rearrangement uses TRBV2 and TRBJ2-7, with TRBD1 identical over 8 bases. The CDR3 is made up of 14 amino acids. Germline values: CDR1 SNHLY, CDR2 FYNNEI. Trimming cost V 7 bases and J 3 bases; bases outside gene matches: 8. This CDR3 reads CASITGGTVYEQYF. Here the CDR3 DNA reads TGTGCCAGCATCACAGGGGGAACGGTCTACGAGCAGTACTTC.

V and J are TRBV19 and TRBJ2-1; 8 bases fit TRBD2. The CDR3 sequence is 16 residues long. Germline V gene lookup returns CDR1 LNHDA and CDR2 SQIVND (reference sequence). Unmatched junction bases numbered 3, after V lost 0 bases and J lost 2 bases. The CDR3 DNA reads as TGTGCCAGTAGTATAGAGGGAGCGGGGGCCTACAATGAGCAGTTCTTC. Protein sequence: CASSIEGAGAYNEQFF.

Note on this clone: The junction departs from germline at one end; a sequencing error may be responsible. The chain has TRBV4-1 and TRBJ1-3; D might be TRBD1 (5 bases). CDR1 and CDR2 from the germline V gene are MGHRA and YSYEKL. The CDR3 sequence is 16 residues long. DNA of the CDR3: TGCGCCGGCAGCCAAGCCAGGGCGGCTTCTGGAAACACCATATATTTT. It encodes CAGSQARAASGNTIYF.

J is TRBJ1-5 and V is TRBV7-9; D is unclear. Looked up from germline, CDR1 is SEHNR and CDR2 is FQNEAQ (reference sequence). Trimming left V 5 bases short and J 5 bases short, with 13 bases between. This CDR3 is 14 amino acids long. In DNA form, the CDR3 reads TGTGCCAGCAGCCCGGGAGGGATGGATCAGCCCCAGCATTTT. It translates to CASSPGGMDQPQHF.

V usage is TRBV5-6 and J usage is TRBJ1-4; D ambiguous. V was pared by 0 bases and J by 7 bases, with 7 bases between. The CDR3 sequence is 13 residues long. Germline CDR1 reads SGHDT; CDR2 reads YYEEEE. In nucleotides, the CDR3 is TGTGCCAGCAGCTTGGAGAAGGGTGAAAAACTGTTTTTT. This gives the protein CASSLEKGEKLFF.

This rearrangement joins TRBV6-4 to TRBJ2-2, with TRBD1 identical over 11 bases. The CDR3 runs 16 residues. Trimming removed 10 bases from V and 2 bases from J; junction bases left unmatched: 9. In germline, CDR1 is MRHNA, CDR2 SNTAGT. CDR3 DNA: TGTGCCATTCCGGGACAGGGGGAGTCAAACACCGGGGAGCTGTTTTTT. Protein: CAIPGQGESNTGELFF.

The chain joins TRBV5-1 to TRBJ1-3; D is possibly TRBD1 (6 bases). Per germline, CDR1 SGHRS and CDR2 YFSETQ. Deletions cut 4 bases from V and 4 bases from J, with 15 bases between. This CDR3 has 15 amino acids. The CDR3 DNA is TGCGCCAGCAGCCCGGCTCAGGGGAGGGGAAACACCATATATTTT. Its protein is CASSPAQGRGNTIYF.

The chain uses TRBV6-1 and TRBJ1-6; D remains ambiguous. Trimming shortened V by 0 bases and J by 11 bases, and 5 bases separated the two germline ends. The CDR3 extends over 12 amino acids. The germline V gene has CDR1 MNHNS and CDR2 SASEGT. The CDR3 DNA sequence: TGTGCCAGCAGTGAAGCTGTACCACCCCTCCACTTT. Protein: CASSEAVPPLHF.

This clone appeared once. V usage is TRBV2 and J usage is TRBJ2-1; 10 bases are a match to TRBD2. Germline lookup yields CDR1 SNHLY and CDR2 FYNNEI. V trimming: 6 bases; J trimming: 4 bases; junction bases outside the gene matches: 12. The CDR3 contains 17 residues. CDR3 nucleotides: TGTGCCAGCAGCCTCTCCCGGACTAGCGGACTATACAATGAGCAGTTCTTC. As protein: CASSLSRTSGLYNEQFF.

The chain couples TRBV7-9 to TRBJ2-5; tentatively, D is TRBD1 (5 bases). V lost 5 bases, J lost 5 bases, and 15 bases lay in between. Per germline, CDR1 SEHNR and CDR2 FQNEAQ (reference sequence). This CDR3 has 14 amino acids. The CDR3 nucleotides read TGTGCCAGCAGCCCCACAGGCCACGGGGAGACCCAGTACTTC. Amino acid sequence: CASSPTGHGETQYF.

The chain employs TRBV28 and TRBJ2-7, with D perhaps TRBD2 (7 bases). V was pared by 6 bases and J by 5 bases, with 17 bases between. The CDR3 sequence is 14 residues long. Germline CDR1 reads MDHEN; CDR2 reads SYDVKM. As DNA, the CDR3 is TGTGCCAGCAGCAGCACAGGGAGGGGCGACGAGCAGTACTTC. Its protein is CASSSTGRGDEQYF.

The chain employs TRBV11-3 and TRBJ2-1; possibly TRBD1 for D (5 bases). Germline V gene data show CDR1 as SGHNT and CDR2 as YENEEA. This CDR3 region has 15 residues. V dropped 2 bases and J dropped 5 bases, with 13 bases sitting between them. For the CDR3, the DNA is TGTGCCAGCAGCTTACGGTCCTTAGGGGACAATGAGCAGTTCTTC. As protein: CASSLRSLGDNEQFF.

The J gene is TRBJ1-1, the V gene TRBV7-9; D gene ambiguous. Per the germline V gene, CDR1 is SEHNR and CDR2 is FQNEAQ (reference sequence). This CDR3 is built from 12 residues. Trimming cost V 5 bases and J 1 base, with 5 bases left between them. The CDR3 here is CASSPENTEAFF. DNA of the CDR3: TGTGCCAGCAGCCCGGAGAACACTGAAGCTTTCTTT.

This chain uses TRBV11-3 with TRBJ2-1, with TRBD2 matching 8 bases. Trimming cost V 8 bases and J 0 bases; bases outside gene matches: 6. Germline CDR1 reads SGHNT; CDR2 reads YENEEA. The CDR3 covers 15 residues. The CDR3 region has the DNA TGTGCCAGCGGAACTAGCGGAGGCTCCTACAATGAGCAGTTCTTC. This encodes CASGTSGGSYNEQFF.

This sequence joins TRBV9 and TRBJ2-7; 7 bases match TRBD2. With V trimmed by 3 bases and J by 3 bases, 15 bases remained unmatched. The germline V gene encodes CDR1 SGDLS and CDR2 YYNGEE. The CDR3 extends over 17 amino acids. The CDR3 region is CASSARDGGEKVYEQYF. DNA for the CDR3: TGTGCCAGCAGCGCCCGAGATGGGGGGGAAAAGGTCTACGAGCAGTACTTC.